This is a list of T cell receptor beta chains from one sample in a study of blood T cell repertoires in COVID-19. Using immunoSEQ multiplex PCR, the repertoire was profiled, and TCRdb retains in-frame clones only, with some absent. The sample lists 200,000 to 250,000 clones, about 88% occurring once. The sample was PBMCs or T cells enriched from blood (not recorded which). The receptors were gathered from a woman under 40 who had recovered from COVID-19. Each CDR3 is given with its conserved first and last residue. Each record gives: J gene, clone size, V gene, D gene, CDR3 protein, CDR3 DNA. A D gene is named only where the DNA matches it firmly. Size is stated for part of the rows, as once, few or many counts, or as a class when the clone is expanded.

>TRBJ1-2|-|TRBV2|-
CASSETDNYGYTF
TGTGCCAGCAGTGAAACTGATAACTATGGCTACACCTTC
>TRBJ1-1|-|TRBV3-1/TRBV3-2|-
CASSRQLSEAFF
TGTGCCAGCAGTAGACAGCTGTCTGAAGCTTTCTTT
>TRBJ1-3|-|TRBV11-2|-
CASSLEGSLNSGNTIYF
TGTGCCAGCAGCTTAGAGGGCAGCCTGAACTCTGGAAACACCATATATTTT
>TRBJ2-1|-|TRBV13|TRBD2
CASSLGAGGAYNEQFF
TGTGCCAGCAGCTTGGGGGCCGGGGGGGCCTACAATGAGCAGTTCTTC
>TRBJ2-1|once|TRBV7-6|TRBD1
CASSEGADEQFF
TGTGCCAGCAGCGAGGGGGCGGATGAGCAGTTCTTC
>TRBJ1-5|-|TRBV19|TRBD1
CASSIAGGSNQPQHF
TGTGCCAGTAGTATTGCAGGGGGGAGCAATCAGCCCCAGCATTTT
>TRBJ1-2|-|TRBV5-1|TRBD1
CASSFAQTGEYGYTF
TGCGCCAGCAGCTTTGCCCAAACAGGGGAATATGGCTACACCTTC
>TRBJ2-1|-|TRBV4-1|-
CASSQIGTHLKNEQFF
TGCGCCAGCAGCCAAATAGGGACACACTTGAAGAATGAGCAGTTCTTC
>TRBJ2-7|-|TRBV2|-
CASSELGAGAPYEQYF
TGTGCCAGCAGTGAGTTGGGGGCAGGGGCCCCTTACGAGCAGTACTTC
>TRBJ1-2|few|TRBV12-3/TRBV12-4|TRBD1
CASSPTGEYGYTF
TGTGCCAGCAGCCCTACAGGGGAGTATGGCTACACCTTC
>TRBJ1-4|-|TRBV7-9|-
CASSAIGTRNEKLFF
TGTGCCAGCAGCGCCATCGGGACAAGAAATGAAAAACTGTTTTTT
>TRBJ2-2|few|TRBV5-1|TRBD2
CASSPRGGLAGRFTGELFF
TGCGCCAGCAGCCCACGTGGGGGGCTAGCGGGGAGATTCACCGGGGAGCTGTTTTTT
>TRBJ2-7|-|TRBV7-2|-
CASSLTRGEQYF
TGTGCCAGCAGCCTGACTCGGGGTGAGCAGTACTTC
>TRBJ1-2|-|TRBV10-3|-
CAISDRQEANYGYTF
TGTGCCATCAGTGATCGACAGGAGGCTAACTATGGCTACACCTTC
>TRBJ1-2|-|TRBV14|-
CASSPLLNYGYTF
TGTGCCAGCAGCCCCCTGTTAAACTATGGCTACACCTTC
>TRBJ2-1|-|TRBV7-6|-
CASSLAPSTVYNEQFF
TGTGCCAGCAGCTTAGCCCCCTCGACAGTATACAATGAGCAGTTCTTC
>TRBJ1-3|few|TRBV7-8|-
CASSLLGDPGNTIYF
TGTGCCAGCAGTCTATTAGGAGATCCTGGAAACACCATATATTTT
>TRBJ1-1|few|TRBV11-2|TRBD1
CASSFDGQGTEAFF
TGTGCCAGCAGCTTCGATGGACAGGGCACTGAAGCTTTCTTT
>TRBJ2-2|many|TRBV5-8|TRBD1
CASSPRQGATTGELFF
TGTGCCAGCAGCCCTAGACAGGGGGCGACCACCGGGGAGCTGTTTTTT
>TRBJ1-6|-|TRBV7-2|-
CASSLTLGVLYNSPLHF
TGTGCCAGCAGCTTAACCCTGGGAGTCCTTTATAATTCACCCCTCCACTTT
>TRBJ1-4|-|TRBV5-1|-
CASSPLAGPGEKLFF
TGCGCCAGCAGCCCTTTGGCGGGGCCTGGGGAAAAACTGTTTTTT
>TRBJ2-3|-|TRBV4-3|-
CASSRQSSTDTQYF
TGCGCCAGCAGCCGACAGTCTAGCACAGATACGCAGTATTTT
>TRBJ2-2|-|TRBV9|TRBD1
CASSVRTGDTGELFF
TGTGCCAGCAGCGTACGGACAGGGGACACCGGGGAGCTGTTTTTT
>TRBJ1-1|-|TRBV7-3|-
CASSLSSLTEAFF
TGTGCCAGCAGCTTATCCTCCCTAACTGAAGCTTTCTTT
>TRBJ2-5|-|TRBV5-6|TRBD1
CASSSGGAGETQYF
TGTGCCAGCAGTTCAGGGGGCGCGGGAGAGACCCAGTACTTC
>TRBJ2-2|once|TRBV7-9|TRBD1
CASSPWDRGTGELFF
TGTGCCAGCAGCCCGTGGGACAGGGGCACCGGGGAGCTGTTTTTT
>TRBJ1-3|-|TRBV5-1|TRBD1
CASSLGQGRFAGNTIYF
TGCGCCAGCAGCTTGGGACAGGGAAGGTTTGCTGGAAACACCATATATTTT
>TRBJ2-7|-|TRBV9|TRBD1
CASSPGGGQGFYEQYF
TGTGCCAGCAGCCCAGGGGGGGGACAGGGGTTTTACGAGCAGTACTTC
>TRBJ2-4|once|TRBV11-2|-
CASSGLRGAKNIQYF
TGTGCCAGCAGCGGGCTTCGGGGAGCCAAAAACATTCAGTACTTC
>TRBJ1-4|few|TRBV2|TRBD1
CASYTGETDEKLFF
TGTGCCAGTTATACAGGGGAGACGGATGAAAAACTGTTTTTT
>TRBJ2-7|-|TRBV4-3|-
CASSQDPSSYEQYF
TGCGCCAGCAGCCAAGATCCCTCTAGTTACGAGCAGTACTTC
>TRBJ1-4|-|TRBV2|-
CASREETGHNEKLFF
TGTGCCAGCAGGGAGGAGACAGGACATAATGAAAAACTGTTTTTT
>TRBJ2-1|-|TRBV7-6|TRBD2
CASSLHASGVLSEQFF
TGTGCCAGCAGCTTACACGCTAGCGGGGTTTTGAGTGAGCAGTTCTTC
>TRBJ1-1|-|TRBV7-8|-
CASSGYRAMNTEAFF
TGTGCCAGCAGCGGTTACAGGGCCATGAACACTGAAGCTTTCTTT
>TRBJ2-7|-|TRBV4-3|-
CASSQDGSAYEQYF
TGCGCCAGCAGCCAAGATGGCTCCGCCTACGAGCAGTACTTC
>TRBJ1-1|-|TRBV5-5|-
CASSLRRANTEAFF
TGTGCCAGCAGCTTGCGCAGGGCGAACACTGAAGCTTTCTTT
>TRBJ1-1|-|TRBV2|-
CASSGRGNTEAFF
TGTGCCAGCAGTGGGAGGGGGAACACTGAAGCTTTCTTT
>TRBJ2-1|once|TRBV4-2|TRBD2
CASSQDRTSGGYNEQFF
TGTGCCAGCAGCCAAGATCGGACTAGCGGGGGGTACAATGAGCAGTTCTTC
>TRBJ1-1|-|TRBV11-2|TRBD1
CASSSYADRGKRDTEAFF
TGTGCCAGCAGCTCCTACGCCGACAGGGGGAAGAGGGACACTGAAGCTTTCTTT
>TRBJ1-6|-|TRBV27|TRBD1
CASSLSGQGISPLHF
TGTGCCAGCAGTCTCTCGGGACAGGGAATTTCACCCCTCCACTTT
>TRBJ2-1|-|TRBV7-8|-
CASSLVGRGQQFF
TGTGCCAGCAGCTTAGTAGGGCGGGGGCAGCAGTTCTTC
>TRBJ1-2|-|TRBV12-3/TRBV12-4|-
CASSLRGSGYTF
TGTGCCAGCAGTTTAAGGGGATCTGGCTACACCTTC
>TRBJ1-2|few|TRBV27|-
CASSFGRADGYTF
TGTGCCAGCAGTTTCGGCAGGGCCGATGGCTACACCTTC
>TRBJ1-1|-|TRBV5-1|TRBD1
CASSRGTGSNTEAFF
TGCGCCAGCAGCAGAGGGACAGGCTCGAACACTGAAGCTTTCTTT
>TRBJ1-4|-|TRBV7-8|-
CASRQTENNEKLFF
TGTGCCAGCAGGCAGACAGAAAATAATGAAAAACTGTTTTTT
>TRBJ2-1|-|TRBV5-4|-
CASSLGGMMKQFF
TGTGCCAGCAGCTTGGGCGGAATGATGAAGCAGTTCTTC
>TRBJ1-5|-|TRBV19|TRBD1
CASSIGDRGPLTAQHF
TGTGCCAGTAGTATAGGGGACAGGGGGCCCCTTACGGCCCAGCATTTT
>TRBJ2-2|-|TRBV7-6|TRBD2
CASSSTSGRSGELFF
TGTGCCAGCAGCTCGACTAGCGGGCGGTCCGGGGAGCTGTTTTTT
>TRBJ2-3|-|TRBV4-3|TRBD2
CASSQEFRGVVTDTQYF
TGCGCCAGCAGCCAAGAGTTTCGGGGGGTGGTTACAGATACGCAGTATTTT
>TRBJ1-2|-|TRBV12-3/TRBV12-4|-
CASSPGYGYTF
TGTGCCAGCAGCCCAGGCTATGGCTACACCTTC
>TRBJ2-7|-|TRBV6-2/TRBV6-3|-
CASSYPREVPYEQYF
TGTGCCAGCAGTTATCCGCGGGAAGTTCCCTACGAGCAGTACTTC